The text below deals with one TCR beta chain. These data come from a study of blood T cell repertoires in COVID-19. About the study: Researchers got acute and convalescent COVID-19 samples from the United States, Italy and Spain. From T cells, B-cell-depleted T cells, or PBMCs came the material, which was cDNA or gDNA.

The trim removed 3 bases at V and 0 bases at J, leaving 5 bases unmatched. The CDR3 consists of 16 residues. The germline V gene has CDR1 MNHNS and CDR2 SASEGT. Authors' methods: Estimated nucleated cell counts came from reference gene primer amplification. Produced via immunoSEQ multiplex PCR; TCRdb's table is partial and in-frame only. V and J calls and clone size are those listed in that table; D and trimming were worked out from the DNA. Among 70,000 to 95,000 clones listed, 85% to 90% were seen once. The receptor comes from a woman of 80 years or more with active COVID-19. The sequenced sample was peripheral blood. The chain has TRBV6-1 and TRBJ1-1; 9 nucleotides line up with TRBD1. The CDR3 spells CASSEGQGRLNTEAFF. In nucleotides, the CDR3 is TGTGCCAGCAGTGAGGGACAGGGTCGGTTGAACACTGAAGCTTTCTTT.